This T cell receptor (beta chain) was recorded in a study of OX40 agonist ivuxolimab in advanced cancers. At the level of the study: The study gave patients intravenous ivuxolimab at 0.01 to 10 mg/kg every 2 weeks.

Study-level results: CD4+ and CD8+ T cells in blood underwent clonal expansion by week 6 at 0.1 to 3.0 mg/kg.

This CDR3 spans 14 amino acids. Trimming removed 7 bases from V and 3 bases from J; junction bases left unmatched: 4. The germline CDR1 and CDR2 sequences are MNHEY and SVGAGI. Points on this clone: Its specificity is not known.

The repertoire was sequenced with immunoSEQ multiplex PCR; TCRdb's copy has only in-frame clones and lacks some. Counted here are some 69,000 clones, about nine tenths occurring once; the ten biggest clones make up 4% to 4.5%. This rearrangement joins TRBV6-5 to TRBJ2-4; 9 nucleotides line up with TRBD1. The sequence derives from an adult with an advanced solid tumor such as melanoma, head and neck, liver or kidney cancer. This material consisted of CD4+ or CD8+ T cells sorted from blood, taken in a trial of the OX40 agonist ivuxolimab. In DNA, the CDR3 is TGTGCCAGCACCGAGGACAGGGGCAAAAACATTCAGTACTTC. Encoded protein: CASTEDRGKNIQYF.